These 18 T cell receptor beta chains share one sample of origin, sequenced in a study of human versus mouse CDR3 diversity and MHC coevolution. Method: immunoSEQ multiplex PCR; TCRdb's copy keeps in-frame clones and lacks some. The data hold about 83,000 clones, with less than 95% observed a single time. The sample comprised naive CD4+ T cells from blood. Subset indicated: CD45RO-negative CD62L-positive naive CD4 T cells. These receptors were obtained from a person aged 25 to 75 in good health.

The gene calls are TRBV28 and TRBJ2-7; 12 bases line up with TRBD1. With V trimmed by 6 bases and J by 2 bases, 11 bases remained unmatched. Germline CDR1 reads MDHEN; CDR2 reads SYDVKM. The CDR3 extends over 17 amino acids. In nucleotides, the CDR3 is TGTGCCAGCAGCGAAGCCGGGACAGGGGGCCGCGCCTACGAGCAGTACTTC. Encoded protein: CASSEAGTGGRAYEQYF.

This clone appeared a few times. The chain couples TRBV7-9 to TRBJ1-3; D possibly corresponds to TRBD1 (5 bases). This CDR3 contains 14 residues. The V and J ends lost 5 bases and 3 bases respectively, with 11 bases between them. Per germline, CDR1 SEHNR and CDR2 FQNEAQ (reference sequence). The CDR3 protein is CASSPTGFGNTIYF. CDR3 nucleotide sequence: TGTGCCAGCAGCCCAACAGGCTTTGGAAACACCATATATTTT.

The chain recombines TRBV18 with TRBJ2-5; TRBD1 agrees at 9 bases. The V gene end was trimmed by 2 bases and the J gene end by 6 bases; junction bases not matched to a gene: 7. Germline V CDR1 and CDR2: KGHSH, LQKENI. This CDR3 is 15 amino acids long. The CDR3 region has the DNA TGTGCCAGCTCACCAACGACAGGGGGGGCGAAGACCCAGTACTTC. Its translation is CASSPTTGGAKTQYF.

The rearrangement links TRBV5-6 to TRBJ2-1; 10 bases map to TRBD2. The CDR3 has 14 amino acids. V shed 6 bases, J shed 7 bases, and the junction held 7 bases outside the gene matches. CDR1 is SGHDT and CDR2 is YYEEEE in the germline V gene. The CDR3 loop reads CASNLAGVRNEQFF. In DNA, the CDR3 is TGTGCCAGCAATCTAGCGGGAGTTAGAAATGAGCAGTTCTTC.

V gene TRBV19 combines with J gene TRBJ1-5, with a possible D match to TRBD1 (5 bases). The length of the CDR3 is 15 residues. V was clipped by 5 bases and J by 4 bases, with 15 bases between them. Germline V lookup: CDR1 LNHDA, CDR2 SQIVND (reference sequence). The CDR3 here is CASSLPGGVNQPQHF. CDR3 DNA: TGTGCCAGTAGTCTCCCGGGGGGGGTTAATCAGCCCCAGCATTTT.

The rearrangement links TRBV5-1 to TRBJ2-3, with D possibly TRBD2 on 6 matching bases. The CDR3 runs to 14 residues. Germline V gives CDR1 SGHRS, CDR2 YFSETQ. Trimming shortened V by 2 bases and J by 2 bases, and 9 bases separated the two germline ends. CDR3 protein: CASSLRTTTDTQYF. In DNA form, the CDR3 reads TGCGCCAGCAGCTTAAGGACTACCACAGATACGCAGTATTTT.

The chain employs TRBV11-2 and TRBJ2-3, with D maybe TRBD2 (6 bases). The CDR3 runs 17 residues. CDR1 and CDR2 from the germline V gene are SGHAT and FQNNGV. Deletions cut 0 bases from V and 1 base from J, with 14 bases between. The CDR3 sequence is CASSLDTREMGTDTQYF. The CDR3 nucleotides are TGTGCCAGCAGCTTAGATACCCGGGAGATGGGCACAGATACGCAGTATTTT.

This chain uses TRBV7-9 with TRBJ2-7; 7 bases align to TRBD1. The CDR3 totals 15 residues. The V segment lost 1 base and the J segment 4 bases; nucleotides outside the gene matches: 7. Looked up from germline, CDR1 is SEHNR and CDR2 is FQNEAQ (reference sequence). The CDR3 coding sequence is TGTGCCAGCAGCTTAGACCTTTACAGGGGTTACGAGCAGTACTTC. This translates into CASSLDLYRGYEQYF.

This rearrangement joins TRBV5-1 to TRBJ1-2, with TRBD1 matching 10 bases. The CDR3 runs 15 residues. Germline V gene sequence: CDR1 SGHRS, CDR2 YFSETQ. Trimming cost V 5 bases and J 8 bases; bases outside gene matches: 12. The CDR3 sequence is CASRTGTGETWGYTF. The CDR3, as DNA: TGCGCCAGCAGGACCGGGACAGGGGAGACGTGGGGCTACACCTTC.

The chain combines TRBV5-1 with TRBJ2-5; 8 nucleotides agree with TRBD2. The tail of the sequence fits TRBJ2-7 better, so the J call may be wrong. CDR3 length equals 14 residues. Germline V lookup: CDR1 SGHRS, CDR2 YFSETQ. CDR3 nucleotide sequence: TGCGCCAGCAGCTTCAGCGGGAGTACCTACGAGCAGTACTTC. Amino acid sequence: CASSFSGSTYEQYF.

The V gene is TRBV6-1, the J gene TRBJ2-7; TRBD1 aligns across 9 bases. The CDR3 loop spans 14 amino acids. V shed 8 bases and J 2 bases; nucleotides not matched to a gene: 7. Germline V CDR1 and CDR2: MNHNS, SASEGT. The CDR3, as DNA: TGTGCCAGCCTACAGGGGGCGCTTACCTACGAGCAGTACTTC. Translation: CASLQGALTYEQYF.

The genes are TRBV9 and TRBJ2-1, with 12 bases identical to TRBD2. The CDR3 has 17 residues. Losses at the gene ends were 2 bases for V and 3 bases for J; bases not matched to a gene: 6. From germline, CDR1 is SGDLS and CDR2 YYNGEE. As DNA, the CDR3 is TGTGCCAGCAGCGTGCGACTAGCGGGGGCCCGCTACAATGAGCAGTTCTTC. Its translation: CASSVRLAGARYNEQFF.

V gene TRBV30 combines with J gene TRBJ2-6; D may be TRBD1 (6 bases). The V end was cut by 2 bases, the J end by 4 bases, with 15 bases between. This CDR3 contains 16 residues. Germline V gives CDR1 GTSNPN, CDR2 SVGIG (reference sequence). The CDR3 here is CAWSRQGTSGANVLTF. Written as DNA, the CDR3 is TGTGCCTGGAGTCGGCAGGGGACGAGCGGGGCCAACGTCCTGACTTTC.

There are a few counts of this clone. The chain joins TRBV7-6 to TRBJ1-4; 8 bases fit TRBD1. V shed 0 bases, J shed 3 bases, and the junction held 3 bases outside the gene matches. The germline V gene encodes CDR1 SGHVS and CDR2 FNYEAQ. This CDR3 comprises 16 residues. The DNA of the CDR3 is TGTGCCAGCAGCTTAGCGGTACAGGGGGCTAATGAAAAACTGTTTTTT. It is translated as CASSLAVQGANEKLFF.

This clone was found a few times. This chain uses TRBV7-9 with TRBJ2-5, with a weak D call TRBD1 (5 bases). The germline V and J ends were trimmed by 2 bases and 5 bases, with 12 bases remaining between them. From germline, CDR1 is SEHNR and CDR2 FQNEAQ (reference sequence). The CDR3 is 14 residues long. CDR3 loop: CASSLHSGWETQYF. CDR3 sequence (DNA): TGTGCCAGCAGCTTACATTCAGGGTGGGAGACCCAGTACTTC. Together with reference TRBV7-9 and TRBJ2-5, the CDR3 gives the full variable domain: DTGVSQNPRHKITKRGQNVTFRCDPISEHNRLYWYRQTLGQGPEFLTYFQNEAQLEKSRLLSDRFSAERPKGSFSTLEIQRTEQGDSAMYLCASSLHSGWETQYFGPGTRLLVL.

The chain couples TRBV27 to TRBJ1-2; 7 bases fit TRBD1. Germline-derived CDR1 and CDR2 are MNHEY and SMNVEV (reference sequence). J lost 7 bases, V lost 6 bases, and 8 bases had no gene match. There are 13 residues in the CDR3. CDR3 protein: CASSLTGFSGYTF. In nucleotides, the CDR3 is TGTGCCAGCAGCTTGACAGGGTTCTCTGGCTACACCTTC.

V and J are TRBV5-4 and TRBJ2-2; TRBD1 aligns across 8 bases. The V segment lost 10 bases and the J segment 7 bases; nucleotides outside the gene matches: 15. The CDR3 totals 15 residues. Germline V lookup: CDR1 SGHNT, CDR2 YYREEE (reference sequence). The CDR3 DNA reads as TGTGCCTCGGGGGACCAGGGGGCGCAGGTCGGGGAGCTGTTTTTT. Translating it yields CASGDQGAQVGELFF.

For the CDR3, the DNA is TGTGCCAGCAGTTCGCGACTAGCGGGGGCCCTGGAGCAGTTCTTC. Its translation: CASSSRLAGALEQFF. The chain carries TRBV27 and TRBJ2-1; 12 bases align to TRBD2. Germline V lookup: CDR1 MNHEY, CDR2 SMNVEV (reference sequence). This CDR3 region has 15 residues. Unmatched junction bases numbered 8, after V lost 4 bases and J lost 10 bases.